The clone carrying this T cell receptor beta chain came up once. Given a much more abundant clone one base away, this may be a read error. This CDR3 comprises 13 residues. Trimming took 2 bases from V and 0 from J, leaving 4 bases between them. Germline V gives CDR1 SGHTA, CDR2 FQGNSA. This sample was taken from a study of blood T cell repertoires in COVID-19. Whole-study context: The origin of the acute and convalescent COVID-19 samples was the United States, Italy and Spain.

Only in-frame clones appear in the TCRdb table, and some are missing; sequencing was by immunoSEQ multiplex PCR. The sample holds about 250,000 clones, about four fifths seen once. The source of this sequence is a man older than 75 with acute or convalescent COVID-19. The source material was peripheral blood. The chain joins TRBV7-2 to TRBJ1-1; the D is unclear. CDR3 sequence: CASSLTVNTEAFF. CDR3 nucleotide sequence: TGTGCCAGCAGCTTAACAGTGAACACTGAAGCTTTCTTT. Full variable domain (outside the CDR3, taken from reference TRBV7-2 and TRBJ1-1): GAGVSQSPSNKVTEKGKDVELRCDPISGHTALYWYRQSLGQGLEFLIYFQGNSAPDKSGLPSDRFSAERTGGSVSTLTIQRTQQEDSAVYLCASSLTVNTEAFFGQGTRLTVV.